What follows are 3 T cell receptor beta chains derived from one specimen sequenced in a study of cytomegalovirus exposure and HLA in healthy donors. PCR primers comprised 60 Vbeta and 13 Jbeta primers. Profiling relied on immunoSEQ multiplex PCR, and the TCRdb table lists in-frame clones only, not all of them. The sample carries 100,000 to 150,000 clones, roughly 79% recorded once. Source material: PBMCs. All receptors come from a woman in her fifties or sixties in good health and CMV-seronegative.

This rearrangement joins TRBV19 to TRBJ1-1; no reliable D call. The CDR3 extends over 15 amino acids. V lost 5 bases and J lost 0, with 13 bases in between. The germline V gene encodes CDR1 LNHDA and CDR2 SQIVND (reference sequence). For the CDR3, the DNA is TGTGCCAGTAGTGCGTTGAGACAAATGAACACTGAAGCTTTCTTT. Translated: CASSALRQMNTEAFF.

Regarding this clone: One junction end does not reproduce the germline sequence, and a read error may be involved. Other DNA sequences in the sample encode the same CDR3. The chain joins TRBV4-3 to TRBJ1-4; D is uncertain. Germline V lookup: CDR1 LGHNA, CDR2 YSLEER. The CDR3 runs to 14 residues. DNA for the CDR3: TGCGCCAGCAGGCAAGGGTTTAGTAATGAAAAACTCTTTTTT. It specifies CASRQGFSNEKLFF.

The chain links TRBV4-1 to TRBJ2-6; TRBD1 aligns across 9 bases. In germline, CDR1 is MGHRA, CDR2 YSYEKL. V was clipped by 3 bases and J by 0 bases; unmatched bases: 15. The CDR3 extends over 21 amino acids. CDR3 protein: CASSHRQSGTGPFSGANVLTF. The CDR3 DNA is TGCGCCAGCAGCCATAGGCAGTCTGGGACAGGGCCTTTCTCTGGGGCCAACGTCCTGACTTTC.